The entry below describes one TCR beta chain. Its antigen is currently unknown. Germline V gene lookup returns CDR1 DFQATT and CDR2 SNEGSKA (reference sequence). V was clipped by 4 bases and J by 3 bases, with 24 bases between them. The CDR3 extends over 17 amino acids. Presence of unique molecular identifiers characterized the TCR beta cDNA libraries. cDNA molecules numbering 450,000 to 650,000 came from roughly 1 to 10 million T cells. A single record per CDR3 protein comes from TCRdb applying MiXCR to the PCR reads. Of some 500,000 distinct CDR3 sequences listed, around 40% are singletons. This sample is drawn from a study of post-analysis software for immune sequencing data. Across the study: Relapsing-remitting, secondary progressive and progressive-relapsing multiple sclerosis courses were included.

Study findings and constraints: Samples from one preparation batch, clustered by F measure, grouped strongly together. With TRBV5-6, TRBV5-1 and TRBV20-1 included, about five TRBV segments were more frequent in patients than in controls. The study found significantly lower normalized Chao1 diversity in multiple sclerosis patients than in controls.

What was sequenced was blood. This chain connects TRBV20-1 to TRBJ1-1, with D unclear. The TCR sequence derives from a girl between 5 and 17 years old with multiple sclerosis. The CDR3 sequence is CSAKGLGRSSLDTEAFF. As DNA, the CDR3 is TGCAGTGCTAAAGGACTTGGACGGTCCAGTCTAGACACTGAAGCTTTCTTT.